The 23 T cell receptor beta chains reported below all come from one sample, sequenced in a study of beta chain features in type 1 diabetes. As every portion of the isolated RNA was reverse transcribed, the sequencing read expressed TCRB transcripts. Profiling relied on immunoSEQ multiplex PCR, and the TCRdb table lists in-frame clones only, not all of them. The sample has some 410,000 clones; about an eighth are singletons. What was sequenced was naive CD4+ T cells from blood. The origin of the receptors is a woman aged 18-29 years in good health.

The chain combines TRBV7-9 with TRBJ2-5; TRBD1 matches at 8 bases. The germline CDR1 and CDR2 sequences are SEHNR and FQNEAQ (reference sequence). V lost 5 bases and J lost 1; bases outside the gene matches: 6. CDR3 size: 15 residues. The CDR3, as DNA: TGTGCCAGCAGCAGGACAGGGTCTGGCCAAGAGACCCAGTACTTC. It encodes CASSRTGSGQETQYF.

Only a few counts were recorded for this clone. The J gene is TRBJ1-2, the V gene TRBV11-3; D unresolved. Trimming cost V 3 bases and J 8 bases, with 7 bases left between them. The CDR3 has 11 residues. Per germline, CDR1 SGHNT and CDR2 YENEEA. CDR3 bases: TGTGCCAGCAGCTTCGCAGGCGGCTACACCTTC. Translation gives CASSFAGGYTF.

Only a few counts were recorded for this clone. The gene calls are TRBV29-1 and TRBJ2-7; D is perhaps TRBD1 or TRBD2 (6 bases each). Deletions cut 2 bases from V and 4 bases from J, with 21 bases between. Germline V gives CDR1 SQVTM, CDR2 ANQGSEA. CDR3 length equals 16 residues. The DNA of the CDR3 is TGCAGCGTTGAACCCTACTTGGCCGGGGGCGTTTACGAGCAGTACTTC. Translated, it gives CSVEPYLAGGVYEQYF.

This chain connects TRBV7-2 to TRBJ2-5, with D possibly matching TRBD1 (6 bases). V shed 7 bases and J shed 3 bases, with 18 bases lying between them. From germline, CDR1 is SGHTA and CDR2 FQGNSA. This CDR3 spans 15 amino acids. The CDR3 DNA is TGTGCCAGCACCGATAGGGGGAAGGGAGAAGAGACCCAGTACTTC. It encodes CASTDRGKGEETQYF.

The chain recombines TRBV9 with TRBJ2-2, with a weak D call TRBD1 (6 bases). V was pared by 1 base and J by 2 bases, with 12 bases between. The V gene's germline CDR1 is SGDLS and CDR2 YYNGEE. The CDR3 is 16 amino acids. The CDR3 loop is CASSVRGNGNTGELFF. CDR3 sequence (DNA): TGTGCCAGCAGCGTAAGGGGGAATGGTAACACCGGGGAGCTGTTTTTT.

This clone was recorded a few times. The rearrangement uses TRBV4-3 and TRBJ2-1; tentative D call: TRBD1 (6 bases). Germline CDR1 reads LGHNA; CDR2 reads YSLEER. The CDR3 length is 19 residues. Trimming stripped 4 bases from V and 0 bases from J, with 22 bases between. In DNA form, the CDR3 reads TGCGCCAGCAGCCCTCTCAGGGCCTTGACAGGAAACTCCTACAATGAGCAGTTCTTC. Amino acid sequence: CASSPLRALTGNSYNEQFF.

This chain links TRBV6-5 with TRBJ2-5; 10 nucleotides agree with TRBD1. Unmatched junction bases numbered 4, after V lost 2 bases and J lost 4 bases. Germline CDR1 and CDR2: MNHEY and SVGAGI. The CDR3 is 15 amino acids. The CDR3 DNA is TGTGCCAGCAGTTACGGGACAGGGGTCAGAGAGACCCAGTACTTC. It codes for CASSYGTGVRETQYF.

This clone was recorded a few times. This chain uses TRBV29-1 with TRBJ2-7; 7 bases align to TRBD1. Losses at the gene ends were 8 bases for V and 5 bases for J; bases not matched to a gene: 3. The CDR3 length is 10 residues. In germline, CDR1 is SQVTM, CDR2 ANQGSEA. DNA of the CDR3: TGCAGCTCGGACAGGCACGAGCAGTACTTC. Amino acid sequence: CSSDRHEQYF.

This clone was found a few times. The chain joins TRBV4-3 to TRBJ2-3; 9 bases align to TRBD2. Per the germline V gene, CDR1 is LGHNA and CDR2 is YSLEER. V was clipped by 2 bases and J by 6 bases; unmatched bases: 12. This CDR3 is 17 amino acids long. The CDR3 nucleotides read TGCGCCAGCAGCCAAAGGGGGAATCTAGCGGGAAGGGATACGCAGTATTTT. Residues: CASSQRGNLAGRDTQYF.

This rearrangement joins TRBV7-2 to TRBJ2-7; 7 bases match TRBD1. The CDR3 extends over 14 amino acids. Germline loops: CDR1 SGHTA, CDR2 FQGNSA. The V and J ends lost 5 bases and 3 bases, in that order; junction bases with no gene match: 7. CDR3 sequence: CASSIRTGDYEQYF. The CDR3, as DNA: TGTGCCAGCAGCATAAGGACAGGCGACTACGAGCAGTACTTC.

This clone was counted only a few times. V gene TRBV18 combines with J gene TRBJ2-7; 7 positions agree with TRBD1. The CDR3 is 15 amino acids. Trimming cost V 1 base and J 0 bases; bases outside gene matches: 3. CDR1 and CDR2 from the germline V gene are KGHSH and LQKENI. This CDR3 is CASSPQGAGSYEQYF. Written as DNA, the CDR3 is TGTGCCAGCTCACCACAGGGGGCCGGCTCCTACGAGCAGTACTTC.

This sequence joins TRBV9 and TRBJ2-1; 10 positions match TRBD2. The CDR3 has 20 residues. V shed 0 bases and J 9 bases; nucleotides not matched to a gene: 21. Germline values: CDR1 SGDLS, CDR2 YYNGEE. The CDR3 DNA is TGTGCCAGCAGCGTAGAGTTCGGACTAGCGGCTAAGAGGAGGGGTGGTGAGCAGTTCTTC. It encodes CASSVEFGLAAKRRGGEQFF.

There are a few counts of this clone. The CDR3 DNA follows: TGTGCCAGCAGCCTACTGGGGGCCGATGAAAAACTGTTTTTT. As protein: CASSLLGADEKLFF. The genes are TRBV7-2 and TRBJ1-4, with D maybe TRBD1 (6 bases). The CDR3 sequence is 14 residues long. From germline, CDR1 is SGHTA and CDR2 FQGNSA. V lost 5 bases and J lost 6, with 13 bases in between.

A few counts support this clone. V usage is TRBV6-5 and J usage is TRBJ1-6, with TRBD1 as a possible D gene (5 bases). The CDR3 is 14 amino acids. The germline CDR1 and CDR2 sequences are MNHEY and SVGAGI. Deletions cut 3 bases from V and 14 bases from J, with 17 bases between. In DNA form, the CDR3 reads TGTGCCAGCAGTTATGGGGCGGGACGGAGGGCCCTCCACTTT. This codes for CASSYGAGRRALHF.

DNA of the CDR3: TGTGCCAGCAGCCAAGCGACACATTCTAACTATGGCTACACCTTC. Translation: CASSQATHSNYGYTF. The V and J genes are TRBV4-2 and TRBJ1-2; unclear D gene. Trimming stripped 1 base from V and 0 bases from J, with 9 bases between. The CDR3 is 15 amino acids. Germline V lookup: CDR1 LGHNA, CDR2 YNFKEQ.

This clone was observed a few times. This sequence joins TRBV5-4 and TRBJ2-1, with D maybe TRBD2 (6 bases). Germline assignment: CDR1 SGHNT and CDR2 YYREEE (reference sequence). With 4 bases removed from V and 10 bases from J, the gap between germline ends came to 18 bases. The CDR3 runs to 14 residues. The CDR3 DNA sequence: TGTGCCAGCAGCCCACCCCCACCGGGACTCGAGCAGTTCTTC. This encodes CASSPPPPGLEQFF.

The V and J genes are TRBV15 and TRBJ1-5; 7 nucleotides line up with TRBD1. Looked up from germline, CDR1 is LNHNV and CDR2 is YYDKDF (reference sequence). Trimming removed 3 bases from V and 5 bases from J; junction bases left unmatched: 4. This CDR3 contains 14 residues. The CDR3 region is CATSRGTVHQPQHF. As DNA, the CDR3 is TGTGCCACCAGCAGGGGGACAGTACATCAGCCCCAGCATTTT.

The chain links TRBV6-5 to TRBJ2-7; no clear D gene. Per germline, CDR1 MNHEY and CDR2 SVGAGI. This CDR3 region has 14 residues. Trimming shortened V by 0 bases and J by 1 base, and 7 bases separated the two germline ends. The CDR3 reads CASSYSDQSYEQYF. The CDR3 DNA follows: TGTGCCAGCAGTTACTCGGACCAGTCCTACGAGCAGTACTTC.

CDR3 in DNA: TGCAGCGTTAGGGTCGAGCGGGAGTCCCACGAGCAGTACTTC. Translated: CSVRVERESHEQYF. This chain connects TRBV29-1 to TRBJ2-7; 8 nucleotides agree with TRBD2. The CDR3 sequence is 14 residues long. The V segment lost 5 bases and the J segment 5 bases; nucleotides outside the gene matches: 11. The germline V gene encodes CDR1 SQVTM and CDR2 ANQGSEA.

This clone turned up a few times. This chain connects TRBV15 to TRBJ2-1, with a weak D call TRBD1 (6 bases). The V end was cut by 5 bases, the J end by 4 bases, with 15 bases between. The CDR3 is 15 residues long. The V gene's germline CDR1 is LNHNV and CDR2 YYDKDF (reference sequence). Here the CDR3 reads CATSGGRGPYNEQFF. The CDR3 coding sequence is TGTGCCACCAGCGGGGGCAGGGGACCGTACAATGAGCAGTTCTTC. Based on the CDR3 plus reference TRBV15 and TRBJ2-1, the full variable domain is DAMVIQNPRYQVTQFGKPVTLSCSQTLNHNVMYWYQQKSSQAPKLLFHYYDKDFNNEADTPDNFQSRRPNTSFCFLDIRSPGLGDTAMYLCATSGGRGPYNEQFFGPGTRLTVL.

This clone turned up a few times. The genes are TRBV11-1 and TRBJ2-1; 8 bases map to TRBD1. Germline V gives CDR1 SGHAT, CDR2 FQDESV (reference sequence). The CDR3 sequence is 14 residues long. J gave up 4 bases and V 5 bases, and 4 bases lay outside the gene matches. DNA for the CDR3: TGTGCCAGCAGCCCGGACAGGGCGTACAATGAGCAGTTCTTC. Amino acids: CASSPDRAYNEQFF.

CDR3 in amino acids: CASTKGDLLAGEQYV. The DNA for the CDR3 is TGTGCCAGCACAAAGGGGGACCTCCTGGCTGGAGAGCAGTACGTC. V is TRBV7-9 and J is TRBJ2-7, with D maybe TRBD1 (6 bases). This CDR3 has 15 residues. The V gene's germline CDR1 is SEHNR and CDR2 FQNEAQ (reference sequence). With 7 bases removed from V and 7 bases from J, the gap between germline ends came to 23 bases.

Concerning this clone: A clone one base away is much larger, so this may be a read error. V usage is TRBV11-2 and J usage is TRBJ2-3; D gene uncertain. Germline lookup yields CDR1 SGHAT and CDR2 FQNNGV. V lost 5 bases and J 2 bases, leaving 5 bases between the germline ends. CDR3 length: 12 amino acids. The CDR3 DNA reads TGTGCCAGCAGCCGATACACAGATACGCAGTATTTT. It yields the protein CASSRYTDTQYF. Full variable domain (remainder filled in from reference TRBV11-2 and TRBJ2-3): EAGVAQSPRYKIIEKRQSVAFWCNPISGHATLYWYQQILGQGPKLLIQFQNNGVVDDSQLPKDRFSAERLKGVDSTLKIQPAKLEDSAVYLCASSRYTDTQYFGPGTRLTVL.